This TCR beta chain was recovered during a study of CD8+ T cells in alopecia areata. Trimming took 0 bases from V and 9 from J, leaving 15 bases between them. The CDR3 spans 14 residues. RNA was extracted and reverse transcribed into cDNA as the sequencing template. Produced via immunoSEQ multiplex PCR; TCRdb's table is partial and in-frame only. Among about 210,000 clones listed, approximately 65% were seen once. Treatment reported: oral pan-JAK inhibitor, 5-10 mg twice daily. Alopecia areata patients had lesional scalp punch biopsies and peripheral blood taken from them. The V gene is TRBV23-1, the J gene TRBJ2-7; D unresolved. TRBV23-1 is designated an ORF whose function remains uncertain. This clonotype was obtained from a human donor with alopecia areata. The sequencing here drew on CD4+ T cells sorted from blood, taken at week 44, from a patient treated with tofacitinib. As DNA, the CDR3 is TGCGCCAGCAGTCAATCTCACCAGCCCCAAGGGCAGTACTTC. It is translated as CASSQSHQPQGQYF.